Listed below are T cell receptor beta chains from one sample, sequenced in a study of cytomegalovirus exposure and HLA in healthy donors. Generated by immunoSEQ multiplex PCR, the TCRdb table keeps only in-frame clones and is missing some. The data show around 150,000 clones, with roughly 79% seen just once and less than 3.5% held by the top ten. The sequenced sample was PBMCs. The receptors were sampled from a male donor in good health and CMV-seronegative. Each CDR3 is given with its conserved first and last residue. The D gene is left open where the match is weak. Clone sizes are given selectively: once, few, many, or a class where the clone is expanded.

clone size	D gene	V gene	J gene	CDR3 protein	CDR3 DNA
-	-	TRBV7-9	TRBJ2-7	CSSRPFTAGEQYF	TGTTCCAGCAGGCCATTTACCGCGGGCGAGCAGTACTTC
-	TRBD2	TRBV5-4	TRBJ2-7	CASSGQRTSGTYSYEQYF	TGTGCCAGCAGCGGCCAAAGGACTAGCGGGACCTACTCCTACGAGCAGTACTTC
-	TRBD2	TRBV5-1	TRBJ2-1	CASSLDLAGGPNEQFF	TGCGCCAGCAGCTTGGATCTAGCGGGAGGGCCGAATGAGCAGTTCTTC
-	-	TRBV14	TRBJ1-3	CASSQDPGHRSGNTIYF	TGTGCCAGCAGCCAAGATCCGGGACACCGCTCTGGAAACACCATATATTTT
-	-	TRBV5-6	TRBJ2-1	CASSLRHGGTYNEQFF	TGTGCCAGCAGCTTGCGACACGGGGGAACCTACAATGAGCAGTTCTTC
-	-	TRBV2	TRBJ2-5	CASSAEGPETQYF	TGTGCCAGCAGTGCAGAGGGCCCAGAGACCCAGTACTTC
-	TRBD2	TRBV5-1	TRBJ2-1	CASSLEFASGRSGNEQFF	TGCGCCAGCAGCTTGGAGTTCGCTAGCGGGAGATCGGGCAATGAGCAGTTCTTC
few	TRBD2	TRBV6-1	TRBJ2-1	CASGWEGSYNEQFF	TGTGCCAGCGGGTGGGAGGGCTCCTACAATGAGCAGTTCTTC
-	TRBD2	TRBV7-2	TRBJ2-7	CASSLGAGVSYEQYF	TGTGCCAGCAGCTTAGGGGCGGGGGTCTCCTACGAGCAGTACTTC
-	TRBD1	TRBV19	TRBJ1-2	CASSRQGLKNYGYTF	TGTGCCAGTAGTCGACAGGGGTTGAAGAACTATGGCTACACCTTC
-	-	TRBV4-1	TRBJ2-2	CASSHPGTGELFF	TGCGCCAGCAGCCACCCGGGGACCGGGGAGCTGTTTTTT
-	-	TRBV7-6	TRBJ2-7	CASSLGQGPEQYF	TGTGCCAGCAGCTTAGGGCAGGGGCCCGAGCAGTACTTC
-	TRBD2	TRBV7-2	TRBJ2-7	CASSLASGGLSYEQYF	TGTGCCAGCAGCTTAGCTAGCGGGGGCCTCTCCTACGAGCAGTACTTC
-	-	TRBV7-2	TRBJ1-6	CASSLGQASSYNSPLHF	TGTGCCAGCAGCTTAGGACAGGCGAGCTCCTATAATTCACCCCTCCACTTT
-	TRBD2	TRBV27	TRBJ2-2	CASSLSMGGSGGELFF	TGTGCCAGCAGTTTATCGATGGGCGGGAGCGGCGGGGAGCTGTTTTTT
once	TRBD2	TRBV7-7	TRBJ2-1	CASSFGGGPGNEQFF	TGTGCTAGCAGCTTTGGGGGAGGGCCGGGGAATGAGCAGTTCTTC
few	-	TRBV4-3	TRBJ2-3	CASSQDGGNTDTQYF	TGCGCCAGCAGCCAAGATGGGGGGAACACAGATACGCAGTATTTT
once	-	TRBV30	TRBJ2-6	CAWSDTGANVLTF	TGTGCCTGGAGCGACACAGGGGCCAACGTCCTGACTTTC
-	TRBD1	TRBV4-1	TRBJ1-2	CASSQVSDRGRSGYTF	TGCGCCAGCAGCCAAGTATCGGACAGGGGGCGAAGTGGCTACACCTTC
-	TRBD1	TRBV2	TRBJ2-2	CASSRTGGTGELFF	TGTGCCAGCAGTCGGACAGGGGGGACCGGGGAGCTGTTTTTT
once	-	TRBV9	TRBJ2-6	CASSSPGPGFAGANVLTF	TGTGCCAGCAGCTCCCCAGGGCCGGGCTTTGCTGGGGCCAACGTCCTGACTTTC
-	-	TRBV6-5	TRBJ1-1	CASRRTDPAREAFF	TGTGCCAGCAGAAGAACAGATCCGGCCCGTGAAGCTTTCTTT
once	-	TRBV19	TRBJ1-3	CASSSRVAYSPSGNTIYF	TGTGCCAGTAGTTCCCGGGTAGCCTATTCCCCATCTGGAAACACCATATATTTT
-	-	TRBV18	TRBJ1-5	CASSPTRGPNQPQHF	TGTGCCAGCTCACCTACGCGGGGACCCAATCAGCCCCAGCATTTT
few	-	TRBV6-5	TRBJ1-1	CASSYPGQMNTEAFF	TGTGCCAGCAGTTACCCCGGACAGATGAACACTGAAGCTTTCTTT
few	-	TRBV5-6	TRBJ2-5	CASSSEGGETQYF	TGTGCCAGCAGCTCCGAGGGTGGGGAGACCCAGTACTTC
-	-	TRBV9	TRBJ1-4	CASSANEYGGTNEKLFF	TGTGCCAGCAGCGCCAACGAATACGGAGGAACTAATGAAAAACTGTTTTTT
-	-	TRBV6-1	TRBJ1-5	CASSDRGSGQPQHF	TGTGCCAGCAGTGACCGGGGGTCGGGTCAGCCCCAGCATTTT
-	TRBD2	TRBV4-3	TRBJ2-5	CASSPGTSGGKETQYF	TGCGCCAGCAGCCCTGGGACTAGCGGGGGCAAAGAGACCCAGTACTTC
-	TRBD1	TRBV18	TRBJ2-3	CASSPGQGAIDTQYF	TGTGCCAGCTCACCGGGACAGGGGGCTATCGATACGCAGTATTTT
-	-	TRBV30	TRBJ2-7	CAWSIWEPGGEQYF	TGTGCCTGGAGCATATGGGAGCCTGGCGGCGAGCAGTACTTC
-	-	TRBV6-5	TRBJ1-3	CASSYGAFYSGNTIYF	TGTGCCAGCAGTTACGGAGCCTTCTACTCTGGAAACACCATATATTTT
-	TRBD2	TRBV9	TRBJ2-5	CASSPGGGAFETQYF	TGTGCCAGCAGCCCGGGCGGGGGGGCTTTCGAGACCCAGTACTTC
-	-	TRBV5-6	TRBJ1-2	CASSLMVDSGYTF	TGTGCCAGCAGCTTGATGGTGGACTCTGGCTACACCTTC
-	-	TRBV9	TRBJ1-1	CASSVAGDIEAFF	TGTGCCAGCAGCGTAGCAGGGGACATTGAAGCTTTCTTT
-	TRBD1	TRBV19	TRBJ2-3	CASKGQGTSTDTQYF	TGTGCCAGTAAAGGACAGGGGACTAGCACAGATACGCAGTATTTT
few	TRBD2	TRBV7-9	TRBJ2-7	CASSQTSSTSYEQYF	TGTGCCAGCAGCCAGACTAGCTCGACATCTTACGAGCAGTACTTC
-	TRBD1	TRBV19	TRBJ1-1	CASRTGAGVNTEAFF	TGTGCCAGTAGGACAGGGGCGGGCGTGAACACTGAAGCTTTCTTT
-	-	TRBV5-1	TRBJ2-3	CASSLQSTDTQYF	TGCGCCAGCAGCTTGCAGAGCACAGATACGCAGTATTTT
few	-	TRBV7-8	TRBJ1-5	CASSIGGGQPQHF	TGTGCCAGCAGCATAGGCGGGGGTCAGCCCCAGCATTTT
-	TRBD1	TRBV18	TRBJ2-5	CASSPGTGKETQYF	TGTGCCAGCTCACCCGGGACAGGGAAAGAGACCCAGTACTTC
-	TRBD2	TRBV6-5	TRBJ2-7	CASSYSSGSSYEQYF	TGTGCCAGCAGTTACTCGAGCGGGAGCTCCTACGAGCAGTACTTC